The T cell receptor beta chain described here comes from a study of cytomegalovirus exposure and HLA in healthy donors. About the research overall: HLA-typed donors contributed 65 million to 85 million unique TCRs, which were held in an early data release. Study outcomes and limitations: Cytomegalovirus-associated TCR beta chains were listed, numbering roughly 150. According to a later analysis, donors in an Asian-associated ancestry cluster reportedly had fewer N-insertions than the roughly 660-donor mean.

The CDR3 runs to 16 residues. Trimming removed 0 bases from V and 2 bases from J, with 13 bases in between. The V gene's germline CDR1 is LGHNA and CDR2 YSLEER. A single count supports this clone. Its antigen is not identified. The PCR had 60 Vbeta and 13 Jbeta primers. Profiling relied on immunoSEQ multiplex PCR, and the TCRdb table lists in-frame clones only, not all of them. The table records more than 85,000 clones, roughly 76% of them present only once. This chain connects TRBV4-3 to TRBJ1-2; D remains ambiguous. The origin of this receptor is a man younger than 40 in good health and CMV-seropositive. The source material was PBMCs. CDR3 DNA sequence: TGCGCCAGCAGCCAAGATATCGGTAATTTGAACTATGGCTACACCTTC. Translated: CASSQDIGNLNYGYTF.